This record covers a single TCR beta chain. The ends lost 5 bases at V and 0 bases at J; junction bases unmatched: 11. Germline CDR1 is SGHTA and CDR2 is FQGNSA. The CDR3 covers 17 residues. This entry is derived from a study of blood T cell repertoires in COVID-19. As originally analysed: Researchers report that nucleated cell counts were estimated from reference gene primer amplification. Generated by immunoSEQ multiplex PCR, the TCRdb table keeps only in-frame clones and is missing some. The V and J calls and the clone size are those of that table, but D and trimming were determined from the DNA. The table lists 65,000 to 80,000 clones, approximately 78% of them singletons.

The sequenced sample was peripheral blood. The chain links TRBV7-2 to TRBJ1-1; TRBD1 matches 8 bases. This sequence was found in a human donor in a cohort sampled during active COVID-19. The CDR3 sequence is CASSHDRGLGLNTEAFF. In DNA form, the CDR3 reads TGTGCCAGCAGCCACGACAGGGGCCTAGGTTTGAACACTGAAGCTTTCTTT.